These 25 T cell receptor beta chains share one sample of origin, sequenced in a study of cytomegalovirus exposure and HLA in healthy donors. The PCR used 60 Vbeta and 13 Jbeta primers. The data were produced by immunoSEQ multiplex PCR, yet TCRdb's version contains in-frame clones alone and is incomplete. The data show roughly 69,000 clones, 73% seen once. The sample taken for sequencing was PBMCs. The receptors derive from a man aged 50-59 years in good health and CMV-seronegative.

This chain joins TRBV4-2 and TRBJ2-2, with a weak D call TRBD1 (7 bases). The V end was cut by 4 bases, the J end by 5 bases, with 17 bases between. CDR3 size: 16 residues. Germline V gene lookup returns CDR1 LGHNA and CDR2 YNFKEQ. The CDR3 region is CASSLPAGGRTGELFF. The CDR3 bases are TGTGCCAGCAGCCTCCCTGCAGGGGGGCGAACCGGGGAGCTGTTTTTT.

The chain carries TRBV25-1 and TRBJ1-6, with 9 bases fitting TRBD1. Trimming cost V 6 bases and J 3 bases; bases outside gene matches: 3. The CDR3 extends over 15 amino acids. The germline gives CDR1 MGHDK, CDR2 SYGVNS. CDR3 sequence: CASRADRGYNSPLHF. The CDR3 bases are TGTGCCAGCAGGGCGGACAGGGGCTATAATTCACCCCTCCACTTT.

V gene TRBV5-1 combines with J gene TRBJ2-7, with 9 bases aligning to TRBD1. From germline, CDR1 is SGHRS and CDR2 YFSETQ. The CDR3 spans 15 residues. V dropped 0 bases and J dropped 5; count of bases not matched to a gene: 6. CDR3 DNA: TGCGCCAGCAGCTTGGAGGGACAGGGTATCAACGAGCAGTACTTC. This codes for CASSLEGQGINEQYF.

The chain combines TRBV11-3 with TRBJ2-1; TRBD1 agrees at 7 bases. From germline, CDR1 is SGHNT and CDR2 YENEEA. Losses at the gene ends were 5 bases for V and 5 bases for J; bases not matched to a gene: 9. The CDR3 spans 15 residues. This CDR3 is CASSLQGSLHNEQFF. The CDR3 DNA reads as TGTGCCAGCAGCCTACAGGGGAGTCTGCACAATGAGCAGTTCTTC.

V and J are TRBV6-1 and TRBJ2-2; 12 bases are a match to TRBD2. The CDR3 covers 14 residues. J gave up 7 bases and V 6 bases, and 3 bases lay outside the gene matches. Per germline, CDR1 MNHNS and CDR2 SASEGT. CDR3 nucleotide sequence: TGTGCCAGCAGAGGACTAGCGGGGAGCGGGGAGCTGTTTTTT. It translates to CASRGLAGSGELFF.

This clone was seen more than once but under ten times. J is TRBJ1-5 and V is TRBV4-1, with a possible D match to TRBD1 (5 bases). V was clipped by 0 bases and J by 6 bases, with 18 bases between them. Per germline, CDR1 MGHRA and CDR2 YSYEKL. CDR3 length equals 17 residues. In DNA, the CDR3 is TGCGCCAGCAGCCAAGAAGAGGCGCAGGGTTTAAGTCAGCCCCAGCATTTT. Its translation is CASSQEEAQGLSQPQHF.

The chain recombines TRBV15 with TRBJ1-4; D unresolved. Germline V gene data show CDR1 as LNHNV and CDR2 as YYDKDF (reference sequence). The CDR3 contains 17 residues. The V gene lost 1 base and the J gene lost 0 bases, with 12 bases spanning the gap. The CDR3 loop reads CATSRAGQAATNEKLFF. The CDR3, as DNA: TGTGCCACCAGCAGAGCTGGGCAGGCTGCAACTAATGAAAAACTGTTTTTT.

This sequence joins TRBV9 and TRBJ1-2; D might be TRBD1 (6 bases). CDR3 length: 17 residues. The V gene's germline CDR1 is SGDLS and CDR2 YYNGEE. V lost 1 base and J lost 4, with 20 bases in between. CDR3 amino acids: CASSVTPKGEGVYGYTF. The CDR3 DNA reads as TGTGCCAGCAGCGTAACCCCAAAGGGGGAGGGTGTCTATGGCTACACCTTC. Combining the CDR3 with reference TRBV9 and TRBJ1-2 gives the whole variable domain DSGVTQTPKHLITATGQRVTLRCSPRSGDLSVYWYQQSLDQGLQFLIQYYNGEERAKGNILERFSAQQFPDLHSELNLSSLELGDSALYFCASSVTPKGEGVYGYTFGSGTRLTVV.

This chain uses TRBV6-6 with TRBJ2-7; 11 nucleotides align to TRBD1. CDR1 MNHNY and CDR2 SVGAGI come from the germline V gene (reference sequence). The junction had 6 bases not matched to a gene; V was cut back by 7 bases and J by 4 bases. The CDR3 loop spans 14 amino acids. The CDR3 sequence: CASIGQGAAYEQYF. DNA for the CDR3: TGTGCCAGCATCGGACAGGGGGCGGCTTACGAGCAGTACTTC.

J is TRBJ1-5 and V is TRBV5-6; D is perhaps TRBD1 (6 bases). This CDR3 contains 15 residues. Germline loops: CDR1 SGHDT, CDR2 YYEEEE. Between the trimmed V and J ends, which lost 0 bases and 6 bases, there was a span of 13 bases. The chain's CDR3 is CASSLAGGAGQPQHF. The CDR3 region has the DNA TGTGCCAGCAGCTTGGCCGGGGGGGCGGGTCAGCCCCAGCATTTT.

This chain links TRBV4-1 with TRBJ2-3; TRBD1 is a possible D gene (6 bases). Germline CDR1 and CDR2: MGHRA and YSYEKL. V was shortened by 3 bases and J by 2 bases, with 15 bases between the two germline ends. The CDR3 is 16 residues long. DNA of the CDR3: TGCGCCAGCAGCCAGCGGACAGTTCTCCTCACAGATACGCAGTATTTT. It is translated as CASSQRTVLLTDTQYF.

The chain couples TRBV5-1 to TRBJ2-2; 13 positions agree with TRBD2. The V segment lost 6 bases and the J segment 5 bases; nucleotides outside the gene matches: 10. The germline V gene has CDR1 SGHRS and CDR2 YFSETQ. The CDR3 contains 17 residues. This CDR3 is CASTTQGLAGVTGELFF. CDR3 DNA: TGCGCCAGCACCACCCAAGGACTAGCGGGGGTTACCGGGGAGCTGTTTTTT.

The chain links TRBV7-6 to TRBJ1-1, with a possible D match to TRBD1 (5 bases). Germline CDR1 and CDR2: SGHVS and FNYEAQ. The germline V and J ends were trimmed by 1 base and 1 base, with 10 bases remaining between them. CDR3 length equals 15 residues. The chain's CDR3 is CASSLDGGKNTEAFF. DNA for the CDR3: TGTGCCAGCAGCTTAGATGGGGGGAAGAACACTGAAGCTTTCTTT.

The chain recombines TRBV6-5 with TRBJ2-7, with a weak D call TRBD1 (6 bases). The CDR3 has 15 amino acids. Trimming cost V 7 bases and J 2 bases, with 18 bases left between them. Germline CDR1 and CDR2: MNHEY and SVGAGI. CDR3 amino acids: CASINPYQGTYEQYF. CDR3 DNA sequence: TGTGCCAGCATCAATCCGTACCAGGGGACCTACGAGCAGTACTTC.

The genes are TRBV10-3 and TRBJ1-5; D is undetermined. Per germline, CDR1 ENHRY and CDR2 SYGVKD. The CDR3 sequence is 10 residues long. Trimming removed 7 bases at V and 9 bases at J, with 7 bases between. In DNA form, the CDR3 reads TGTGCCATCAAGAGGAGGCCCCAGCATTTT. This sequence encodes CAIKRRPQHF.

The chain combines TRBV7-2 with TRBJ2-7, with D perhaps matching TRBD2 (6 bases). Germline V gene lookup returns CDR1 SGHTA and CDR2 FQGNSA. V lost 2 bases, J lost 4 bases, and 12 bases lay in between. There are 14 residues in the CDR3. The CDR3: CASSLFAGQYEQYF. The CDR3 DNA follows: TGTGCCAGCAGCTTATTTGCGGGGCAATACGAGCAGTACTTC.

CDR3 residues: CASSLASGNGYTF. CDR3 sequence (DNA): TGTGCCAGCAGCTTAGCATCCGGGAATGGCTACACCTTC. The chain uses TRBV7-6 and TRBJ1-2; unclear D gene. The CDR3 spans 13 residues. V dropped 0 bases and J dropped 6 bases, with 8 bases sitting between them. Per germline, CDR1 SGHVS and CDR2 FNYEAQ.

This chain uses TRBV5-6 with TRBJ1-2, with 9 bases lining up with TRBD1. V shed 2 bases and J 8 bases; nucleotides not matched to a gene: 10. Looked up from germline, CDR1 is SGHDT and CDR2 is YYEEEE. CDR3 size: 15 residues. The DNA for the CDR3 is TGTGCCAGCAGCTTTACGCGGGACAGGGCTTACGGCTACACCTTC. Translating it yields CASSFTRDRAYGYTF. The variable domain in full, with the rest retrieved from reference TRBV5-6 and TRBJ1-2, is DAGVTQSPTHLIKTRGQQVTLRCSPKSGHDTVSWYQQALGQGPQFIFQYYEEEERQRGNFPDRFSGHQFPNYSSELNVNALLLGDSALYLCASSFTRDRAYGYTFGSGTRLTVV.

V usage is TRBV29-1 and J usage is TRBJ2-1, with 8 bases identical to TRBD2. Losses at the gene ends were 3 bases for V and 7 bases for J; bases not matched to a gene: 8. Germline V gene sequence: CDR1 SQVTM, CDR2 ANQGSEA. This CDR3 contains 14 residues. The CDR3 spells CSVDPGGTGNEQFF. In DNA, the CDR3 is TGCAGCGTTGACCCGGGGGGGACGGGAAATGAGCAGTTCTTC.

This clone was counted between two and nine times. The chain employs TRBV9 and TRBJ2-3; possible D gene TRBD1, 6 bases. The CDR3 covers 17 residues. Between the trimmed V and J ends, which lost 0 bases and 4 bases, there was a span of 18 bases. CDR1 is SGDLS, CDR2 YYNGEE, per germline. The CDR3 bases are TGTGCCAGCAGCGTAGAGACAAAAGGGGGTTGGGCAGATACGCAGTATTTT. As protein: CASSVETKGGWADTQYF. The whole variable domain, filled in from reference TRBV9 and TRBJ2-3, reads DSGVTQTPKHLITATGQRVTLRCSPRSGDLSVYWYQQSLDQGLQFLIQYYNGEERAKGNILERFSAQQFPDLHSELNLSSLELGDSALYFCASSVETKGGWADTQYFGPGTRLTVL.

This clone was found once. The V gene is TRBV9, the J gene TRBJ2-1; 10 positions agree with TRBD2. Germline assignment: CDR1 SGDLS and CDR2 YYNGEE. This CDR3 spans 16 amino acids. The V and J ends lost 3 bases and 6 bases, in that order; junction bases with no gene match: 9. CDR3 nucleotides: TGTGCCAGCAGCGCGAGTCAGCGGGGGGGTAGCAATGAGCAGTTCTTC. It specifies CASSASQRGGSNEQFF.

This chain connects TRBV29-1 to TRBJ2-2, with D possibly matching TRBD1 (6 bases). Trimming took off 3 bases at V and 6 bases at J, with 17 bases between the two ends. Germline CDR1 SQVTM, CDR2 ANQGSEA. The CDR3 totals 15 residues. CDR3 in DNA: TGCAGCGTTGATGTTTCAGGGGTGAAGTCCGGGGAGCTGTTTTTT. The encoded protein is CSVDVSGVKSGELFF.

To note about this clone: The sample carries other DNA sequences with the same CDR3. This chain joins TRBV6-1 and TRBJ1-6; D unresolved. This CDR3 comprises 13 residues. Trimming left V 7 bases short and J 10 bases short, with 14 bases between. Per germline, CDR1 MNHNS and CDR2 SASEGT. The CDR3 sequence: CASKVRTDSPLHF. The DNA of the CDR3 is TGTGCCAGCAAGGTCCGAACAGACTCACCCCTCCACTTT.

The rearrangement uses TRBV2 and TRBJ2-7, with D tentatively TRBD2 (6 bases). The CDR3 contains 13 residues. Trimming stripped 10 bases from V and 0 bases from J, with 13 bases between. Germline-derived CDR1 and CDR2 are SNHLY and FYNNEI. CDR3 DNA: TGTGCCATCCAGGGACTGAGCTCCTACGAGCAGTACTTC. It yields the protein CAIQGLSSYEQYF.

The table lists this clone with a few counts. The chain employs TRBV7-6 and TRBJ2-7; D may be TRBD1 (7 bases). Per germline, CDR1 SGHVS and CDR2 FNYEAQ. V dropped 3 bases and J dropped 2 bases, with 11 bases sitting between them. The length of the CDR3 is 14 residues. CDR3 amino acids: CASSFAGGTYEQYF. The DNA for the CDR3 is TGTGCCAGCAGCTTTGCAGGGGGGACCTACGAGCAGTACTTC.